This record covers a single T cell receptor (beta chain). CDR3 length equals 15 residues. Germline V gene sequence: CDR1 SNHLY, CDR2 FYNNEI. The trim removed 6 bases at V and 7 bases at J, leaving 12 bases unmatched. These data originate in a study of T cells in tuberculosis. On the study more broadly: Blood was taken before or within 7 days of anti-tuberculosis therapy.

TCRdb's table, derived via immunoSEQ multiplex PCR, lists solely in-frame clones and lacks some. The sample yields tens of thousands of clones, 90% to 95% seen once. Specified time point: new active TB diagnosis, blood taken before or within 7 days of starting treatment. Active tuberculosis patients were new diagnoses, HIV-seronegative, South African, and aged 18 years or older. On average about 100,000 T cells per donor were immunosequenced. The receptor's source is an adult with tuberculosis. The chain joins TRBV2 to TRBJ2-7, with 10 positions matching TRBD2. This material consisted of PBMCs, taken at tuberculosis diagnosis. The CDR3: CASRPTSGKGGEQYF. The CDR3 nucleotides are TGTGCCAGCAGACCCACTAGCGGGAAAGGGGGGGAGCAGTACTTC.